The 17 T cell receptor beta chains below come from one sample, sequenced in a study of CD8+ T cells in alopecia areata. As the sequencing template, cDNA was produced by extracting RNA and reverse transcribing it. Repertoires were generated with immunoSEQ multiplex PCR, while TCRdb's copy carries only in-frame clones and drops some. Altogether about 180,000 clones are present, roughly 59% being singletons, with the ten largest covering about 1.7%. The input for sequencing was CD4+ T cells sorted from blood, taken at week 0. All receptors come from a human donor with alopecia areata.

This clone was counted a few times. The rearrangement uses TRBV29-1 and TRBJ2-7; D is unresolved. The CDR3 has 11 residues. Deletions cut 4 bases from V and 3 bases from J, with 7 bases between. Germline V CDR1 and CDR2: SQVTM, ANQGSEA. CDR3 bases: TGCAGCGTTGTAGGGTACTACGAGCAGTACTTC. Its translation is CSVVGYYEQYF.

V gene TRBV10-3 combines with J gene TRBJ1-2; the D is unclear. Trimming stripped 10 bases from V and 6 bases from J, with 21 bases between. Germline loops: CDR1 ENHRY, CDR2 SYGVKD. The CDR3 consists of 14 residues. CDR3 loop: CATRPREGGDGYTF. CDR3 bases: TGTGCCACCCGACCACGGGAGGGTGGAGATGGCTACACCTTC.

This sequence joins TRBV30 and TRBJ1-2, with TRBD1 as a possible D gene (6 bases). V was cut by 5 bases and J by 4 bases, with 14 bases left in between. The V gene's germline CDR1 is GTSNPN and CDR2 SVGIG (reference sequence). The CDR3 contains 13 residues. The CDR3 is CAWGQIPFYGYTF. CDR3 bases: TGTGCCTGGGGACAGATCCCCTTCTATGGCTACACCTTC.

The CDR3 loop is CSVTSAAYEQYF. The CDR3 DNA reads as TGCAGCGTTACTAGCGCGGCCTACGAGCAGTACTTC. The rearrangement joins TRBV29-1 to TRBJ2-7, with 7 bases identical to TRBD2. The CDR3 sequence is 12 residues long. The junction had 3 bases not matched to a gene; V was cut back by 5 bases and J by 2 bases. The germline gives CDR1 SQVTM, CDR2 ANQGSEA.

The gene calls are TRBV4-1 and TRBJ1-1; no clear D. This CDR3 contains 16 residues. Trimming pared 0 bases from V and 0 bases from J, leaving 11 bases between. Germline V gene lookup returns CDR1 MGHRA and CDR2 YSYEKL. For the CDR3, the DNA is TGCGCCAGCAGCCAAGAGGGATTGGGGATGAACACTGAAGCTTTCTTT. It specifies CASSQEGLGMNTEAFF.

The chain carries TRBV25-1 and TRBJ1-1, with 7 bases identical to TRBD1. Germline V gives CDR1 MGHDK, CDR2 SYGVNS. The CDR3 sequence is 15 residues long. The V segment lost 2 bases and the J segment 7 bases; nucleotides outside the gene matches: 10. The CDR3 is CASSETTLDRDEAFF. CDR3 DNA sequence: TGTGCCAGCAGTGAAACAACTCTTGACAGGGATGAAGCTTTCTTT.

J is TRBJ2-7 and V is TRBV7-9; 7 bases are shared with TRBD1. Germline V gene data show CDR1 as SEHNR and CDR2 as FQNEAQ (reference sequence). V shed 6 bases and J 6 bases; nucleotides not matched to a gene: 5. This CDR3 contains 12 residues. The CDR3 region has the DNA TGTGCCAGCAGTTTGGACAGGACCGAGCAGTACTTC. It yields the protein CASSLDRTEQYF.

The V call is TRBV5-1, the J call TRBJ2-7; TRBD2 agrees at 13 bases. The CDR3 is 16 residues long. With V trimmed by 7 bases and J by 6 bases, 13 bases remained unmatched. The germline CDR1 and CDR2 sequences are SGHRS and YFSETQ. The CDR3 loop is CASGLVPGLAGLEQYF. The DNA of the CDR3 is TGCGCCAGCGGGTTAGTCCCGGGACTAGCGGGACTCGAGCAGTACTTC.

This clone has a handful of counts. The chain joins TRBV5-4 to TRBJ1-1; no reliable D call. Trimming took 4 bases from V and 1 from J, leaving 11 bases between them. Per the germline V gene, CDR1 is SGHNT and CDR2 is YYREEE (reference sequence). The CDR3 sequence is 14 residues long. The CDR3 nucleotides are TGTGCCAGCAGCATACAGAGCCAGAACACTGAAGCTTTCTTT. Protein product: CASSIQSQNTEAFF.

This clone was recorded once. This chain links TRBV9 with TRBJ1-5; D ambiguous. Trimming took off 7 bases at V and 0 bases at J, with 5 bases between the two ends. Looked up from germline, CDR1 is SGDLS and CDR2 is YYNGEE. CDR3 length: 12 amino acids. CDR3 in amino acids: CASGNSNQPQHF. CDR3 coding DNA: TGTGCCAGCGGGAATAGCAATCAGCCCCAGCATTTT.

In this sample, this clone turned up a few times. This chain connects TRBV29-1 to TRBJ1-1, with 7 bases fitting TRBD1. The germline CDR1 and CDR2 sequences are SQVTM and ANQGSEA. The CDR3 contains 13 residues. J gave up 1 base and V 4 bases, and 3 bases lay outside the gene matches. This CDR3 is CSVAGQPNTEAFF. In nucleotides, the CDR3 is TGCAGCGTTGCGGGACAGCCGAACACTGAAGCTTTCTTT.

The genes are TRBV7-6 and TRBJ1-1, with no clear D. The CDR3 consists of 15 residues. Trimming left V 5 bases short and J 4 bases short, with 17 bases between. In germline, CDR1 is SGHVS, CDR2 FNYEAQ. The CDR3 DNA reads as TGTGCCAGCAGCCAACTAGGTCTAGGACCCACTGAAGCTTTCTTT. Its protein product is CASSQLGLGPTEAFF.

The rearrangement joins TRBV7-9 to TRBJ2-1; a possible D gene is TRBD2 (6 bases). The CDR3 has 14 amino acids. Germline values: CDR1 SEHNR, CDR2 FQNEAQ (reference sequence). Trimming removed 5 bases at V and 7 bases at J, with 15 bases between. CDR3 sequence (DNA): TGTGCCAGCAGCCCGGAGGAGGGTAGAAATGAGCAGTTCTTC. Translating it yields CASSPEEGRNEQFF. The full variable domain, completed using reference TRBV7-9 and TRBJ2-1, is DTGVSQNPRHKITKRGQNVTFRCDPISEHNRLYWYRQTLGQGPEFLTYFQNEAQLEKSRLLSDRFSAERPKGSFSTLEIQRTEQGDSAMYLCASSPEEGRNEQFFGPGTRLTVL.

The CDR3 nucleotides read TGCGCCAGCAGCCAACCCCTCCTAGCGGGGGGCACAGATACGCAGTATTTT. Its translation: CASSQPLLAGGTDTQYF. The rearrangement links TRBV4-1 to TRBJ2-3; 10 nucleotides agree with TRBD2. The V and J ends lost 2 bases and 1 base, in that order; junction bases with no gene match: 6. Germline V gives CDR1 MGHRA, CDR2 YSYEKL. The CDR3 runs to 17 residues.

This clone was detected only a few times. The chain links TRBV7-9 to TRBJ2-6; no clear D gene. Per germline, CDR1 SEHNR and CDR2 FQNEAQ (reference sequence). Trimming pared 8 bases from V and 1 base from J, leaving 9 bases between. This CDR3 region has 14 residues. The CDR3 region has the DNA TGTGCCAGCGCCGAAACTTCTGGGGCCAACGTCCTGACTTTC. As protein: CASAETSGANVLTF.

The V call is TRBV13, the J call TRBJ2-4; D is ambiguous. V gave up 3 bases and J gave up 7 bases, with 10 bases separating them. CDR3 length equals 13 residues. CDR1 is PRHDT, CDR2 FYEKMQ, per germline (reference sequence). The chain's CDR3 is CASSFRIHNIQYF. Written as DNA, the CDR3 is TGTGCCAGCAGCTTTCGGATCCACAACATTCAGTACTTC.

This clone was recorded only once. This chain links TRBV7-3 with TRBJ1-1; no definite D call. Germline V gene lookup returns CDR1 SGHTA and CDR2 FQGTGA. The CDR3 spans 13 residues. With 4 bases removed from V and 2 bases from J, the gap between germline ends came to 8 bases. In DNA, the CDR3 is TGTGCCAGCAGCTCTTATCGAAACACTGAAGCTTTCTTT. This sequence encodes CASSSYRNTEAFF.